This TCR beta chain was sequenced for a study of siplizumab effects on memory and regulatory T cells. The study's findings and limits: A naive or memory phenotype could not be assigned to roughly 75-95% of the proliferating CD4+ or CD8+ clones. Mean Treg-derived proportions of mappable alloreactive CD4+ clones were just under 70% for siplizumab and roughly 27% for controls.

Per-sample assaying covered about 10^5 TCR templates. Here immunoSEQ multiplex PCR was the method, and the copy in TCRdb shows in-frame clones only, minus some. The sample lists some 100,000 clones; around 94% were seen once. Germline loops: CDR1 SGHDT, CDR2 YYEEEE. CDR3 size: 11 residues. V was clipped by 4 bases and J by 3 bases, with 5 bases between them. The sample holds a few counts of this clone. Its antigen is still unknown. Specimen: Tregs sorted from blood. The receptor's source is a human donor in good health. The rearrangement joins TRBV5-6 to TRBJ2-7; no firm D call. CDR3 amino acids: CASSKYYEQYF. CDR3 in DNA: TGTGCCAGCAGCAAATACTACGAGCAGTACTTC. The full variable domain, its missing parts supplied by reference TRBV5-6 and TRBJ2-7, is DAGVTQSPTHLIKTRGQQVTLRCSPKSGHDTVSWYQQALGQGPQFIFQYYEEEERQRGNFPDRFSGHQFPNYSSELNVNALLLGDSALYLCASSKYYEQYFGPGTRLTVT.